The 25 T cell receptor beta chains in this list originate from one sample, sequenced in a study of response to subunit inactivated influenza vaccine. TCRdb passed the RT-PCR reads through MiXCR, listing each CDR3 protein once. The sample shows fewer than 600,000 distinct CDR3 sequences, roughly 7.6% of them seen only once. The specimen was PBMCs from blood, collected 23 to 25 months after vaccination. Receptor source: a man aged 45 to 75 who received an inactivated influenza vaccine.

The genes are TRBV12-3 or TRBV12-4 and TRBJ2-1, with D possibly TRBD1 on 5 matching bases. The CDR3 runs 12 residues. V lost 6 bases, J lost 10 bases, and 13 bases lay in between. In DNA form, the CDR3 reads TGTGCCAGCAGCTCAGACAGCAGGGAGCAGTTCTTC. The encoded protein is CASSSDSREQFF.

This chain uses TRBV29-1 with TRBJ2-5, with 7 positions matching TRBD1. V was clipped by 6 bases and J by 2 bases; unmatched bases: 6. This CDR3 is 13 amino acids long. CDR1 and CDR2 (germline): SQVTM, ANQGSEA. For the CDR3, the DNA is TGCAGCGTCGTTGGGACAGATCAAGAGACCCAGTACTTC. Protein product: CSVVGTDQETQYF.

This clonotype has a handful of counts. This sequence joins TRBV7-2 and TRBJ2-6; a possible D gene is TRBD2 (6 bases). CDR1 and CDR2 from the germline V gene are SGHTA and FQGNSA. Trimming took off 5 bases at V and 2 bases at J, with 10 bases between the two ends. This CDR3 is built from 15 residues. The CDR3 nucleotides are TGTGCCAGCAGCCTCTCTAGCGCTGGGGCCAACGTCCTGACTTTC. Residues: CASSLSSAGANVLTF.

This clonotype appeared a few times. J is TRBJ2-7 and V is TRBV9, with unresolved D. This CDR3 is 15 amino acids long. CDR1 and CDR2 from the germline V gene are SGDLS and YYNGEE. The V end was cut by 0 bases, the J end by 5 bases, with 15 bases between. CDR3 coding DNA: TGTGCCAGCAGCGTAGACGTCAGCCCGGTCAACGAGCAGTACTTC. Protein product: CASSVDVSPVNEQYF.

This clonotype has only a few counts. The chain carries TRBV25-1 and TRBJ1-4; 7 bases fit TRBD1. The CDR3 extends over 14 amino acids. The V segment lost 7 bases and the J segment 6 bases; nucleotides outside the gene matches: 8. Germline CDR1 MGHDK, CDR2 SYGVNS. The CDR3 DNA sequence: TGTGCCAGCAATGGAGGGGGCTTTGATGAAAAACTGTTTTTT. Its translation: CASNGGGFDEKLFF.

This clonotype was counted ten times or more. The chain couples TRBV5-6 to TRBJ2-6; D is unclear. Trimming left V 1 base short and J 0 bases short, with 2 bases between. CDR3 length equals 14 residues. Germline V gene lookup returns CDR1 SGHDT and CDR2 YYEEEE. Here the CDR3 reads CASSLSSGANVLTF. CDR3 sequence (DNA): TGTGCCAGCAGCTTGAGCTCTGGGGCCAACGTCCTGACTTTC.

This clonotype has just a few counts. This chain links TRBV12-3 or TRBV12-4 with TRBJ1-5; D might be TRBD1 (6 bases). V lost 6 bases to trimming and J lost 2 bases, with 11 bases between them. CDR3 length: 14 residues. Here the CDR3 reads CASRRGRGNQPQHF. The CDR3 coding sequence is TGTGCCAGCAGGCGGGGGCGAGGCAATCAGCCCCAGCATTTT.

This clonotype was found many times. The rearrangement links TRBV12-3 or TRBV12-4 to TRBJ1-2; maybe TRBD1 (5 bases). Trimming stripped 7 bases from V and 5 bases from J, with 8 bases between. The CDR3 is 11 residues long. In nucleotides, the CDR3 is TGTGCCAGCAAGGCAGGGTATGGCTACACCTTC. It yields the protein CASKAGYGYTF.

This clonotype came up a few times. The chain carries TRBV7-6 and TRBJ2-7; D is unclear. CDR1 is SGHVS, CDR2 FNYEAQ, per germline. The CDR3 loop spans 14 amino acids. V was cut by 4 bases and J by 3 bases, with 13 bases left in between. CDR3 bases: TGTGCCAGCAGCTCAACCAATGTCCTCTACGAGCAGTACTTC. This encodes CASSSTNVLYEQYF.

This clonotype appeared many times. The CDR3 coding sequence is TGTGCCAGCAGCTCACCGCAGGGCCAGCAGTACTTC. It encodes CASSSPQGQQYF. The chain recombines TRBV13 with TRBJ2-7; the D gene is possibly TRBD1 (5 bases). Trimming cost V 4 bases and J 8 bases, with 12 bases left between them. The germline gives CDR1 PRHDT, CDR2 FYEKMQ (reference sequence). The CDR3 is 12 residues long. Drawing the rest from reference TRBV13 and TRBJ2-7, the complete variable domain is AAGVIQSPRHLIKEKRETATLKCYPIPRHDTVYWYQQGPGQDPQFLISFYEKMQSDKGSIPDRFSAQQFSDYHSELNMSSLELGDSALYFCASSSPQGQQYFGPGTRLTVT.

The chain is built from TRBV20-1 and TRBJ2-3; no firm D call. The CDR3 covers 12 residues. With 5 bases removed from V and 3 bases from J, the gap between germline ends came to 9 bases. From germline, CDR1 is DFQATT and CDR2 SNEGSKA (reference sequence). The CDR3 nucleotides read TGCAGTGCTCCTGGCCGAACAGATACGCAGTATTTT. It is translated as CSAPGRTDTQYF.

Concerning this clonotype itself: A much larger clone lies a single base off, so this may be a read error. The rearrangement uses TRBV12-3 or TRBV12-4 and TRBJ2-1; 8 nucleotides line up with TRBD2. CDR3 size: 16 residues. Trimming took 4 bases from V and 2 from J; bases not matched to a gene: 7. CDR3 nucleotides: TGTGCCAGCAGTTGTGTGAGCGGGAGCGCCTACAATGAGCAGTTCTTC. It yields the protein CASSCVSGSAYNEQFF.

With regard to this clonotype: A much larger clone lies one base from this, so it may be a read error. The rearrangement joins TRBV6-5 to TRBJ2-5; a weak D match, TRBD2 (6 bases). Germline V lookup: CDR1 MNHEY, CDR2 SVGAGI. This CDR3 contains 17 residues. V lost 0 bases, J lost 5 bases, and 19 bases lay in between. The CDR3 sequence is CASSYSLTGVPSETQYF. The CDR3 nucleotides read TGTGCCAGCAGTTACTCTCTAACGGGGGTACCATCCGAGACCCAGTACTTC.

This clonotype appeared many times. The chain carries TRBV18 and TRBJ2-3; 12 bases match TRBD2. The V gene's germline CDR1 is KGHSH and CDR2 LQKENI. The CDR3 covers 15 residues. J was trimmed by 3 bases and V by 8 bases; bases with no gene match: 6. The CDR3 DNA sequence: TGTGCCAGCAGCCCCGGACTAGCGGGGACAGATACGCAGTATTTT. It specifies CASSPGLAGTDTQYF.

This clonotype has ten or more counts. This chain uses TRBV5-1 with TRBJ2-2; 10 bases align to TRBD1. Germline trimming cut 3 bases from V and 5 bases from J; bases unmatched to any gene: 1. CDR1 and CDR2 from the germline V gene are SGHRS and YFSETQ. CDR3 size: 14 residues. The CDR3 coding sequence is TGCGCCAGCAGCTGGGGACAGGGGACCGGGGAGCTGTTTTTT. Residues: CASSWGQGTGELFF. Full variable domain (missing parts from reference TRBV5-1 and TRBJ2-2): KAGVTQTPRYLIKTRGQQVTLSCSPISGHRSVSWYQQTPGQGLQFLFEYFSETQRNKGNFPGRFSGRQFSNSRSEMNVSTLELGDSALYLCASSWGQGTGELFFGEGSRLTVL.

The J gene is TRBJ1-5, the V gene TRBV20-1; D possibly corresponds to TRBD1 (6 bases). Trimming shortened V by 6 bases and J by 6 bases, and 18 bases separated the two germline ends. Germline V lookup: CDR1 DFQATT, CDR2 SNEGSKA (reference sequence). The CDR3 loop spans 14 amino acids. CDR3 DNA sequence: TGCAGTGCGTACGACAGGAGTTCGGGTCAGCCCCAGCATTTT. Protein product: CSAYDRSSGQPQHF.

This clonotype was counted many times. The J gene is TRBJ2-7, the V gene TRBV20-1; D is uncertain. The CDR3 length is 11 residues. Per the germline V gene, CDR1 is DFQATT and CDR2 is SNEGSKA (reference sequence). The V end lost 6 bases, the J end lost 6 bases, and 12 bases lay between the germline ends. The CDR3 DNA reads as TGCAGTGCGAAGTATGGTGGCGAGCAGTACTTC. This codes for CSAKYGGEQYF.

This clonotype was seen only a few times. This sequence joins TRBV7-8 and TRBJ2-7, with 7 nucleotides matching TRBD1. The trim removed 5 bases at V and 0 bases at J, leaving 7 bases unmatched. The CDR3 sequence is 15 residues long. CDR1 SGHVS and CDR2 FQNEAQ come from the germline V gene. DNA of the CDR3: TGTGCCAGCAGCGGCCCGGGACAGCTCTCCTACGAGCAGTACTTC. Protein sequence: CASSGPGQLSYEQYF. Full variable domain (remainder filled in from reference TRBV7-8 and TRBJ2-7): GAGVSQSPRYKVAKRGQDVALRCDPISGHVSLFWYQQALGQGPEFLTYFQNEAQLDKSGLPSDRFFAERPEGSVSTLKIQRTQQEDSAVYLCASSGPGQLSYEQYFGPGTRLTVT.

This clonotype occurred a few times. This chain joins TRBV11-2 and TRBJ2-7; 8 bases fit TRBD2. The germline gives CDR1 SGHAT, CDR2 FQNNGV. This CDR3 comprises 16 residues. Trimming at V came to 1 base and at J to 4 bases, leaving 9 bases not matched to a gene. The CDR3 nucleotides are TGTGCCAGCAGCTTAGGTTTGGGGACTAGTAAGTACGAGCAGTACTTC. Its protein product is CASSLGLGTSKYEQYF.

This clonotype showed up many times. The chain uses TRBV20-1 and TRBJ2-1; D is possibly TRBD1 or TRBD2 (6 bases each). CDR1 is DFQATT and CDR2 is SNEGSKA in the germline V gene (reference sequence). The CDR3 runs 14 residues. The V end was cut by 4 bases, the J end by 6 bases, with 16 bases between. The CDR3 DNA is TGCAGTGCTACCTCCGGGAGAGGGGGCAATGAGCAGTTCTTC. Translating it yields CSATSGRGGNEQFF.

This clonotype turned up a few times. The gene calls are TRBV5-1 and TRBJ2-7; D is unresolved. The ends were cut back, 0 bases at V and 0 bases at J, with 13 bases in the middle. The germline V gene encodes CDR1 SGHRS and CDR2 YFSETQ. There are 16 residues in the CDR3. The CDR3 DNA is TGCGCCAGCAGCTTGGCCTATTATCCGCTCTCCTACGAGCAGTACTTC. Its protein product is CASSLAYYPLSYEQYF. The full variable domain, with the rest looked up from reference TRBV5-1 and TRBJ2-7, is KAGVTQTPRYLIKTRGQQVTLSCSPISGHRSVSWYQQTPGQGLQFLFEYFSETQRNKGNFPGRFSGRQFSNSRSEMNVSTLELGDSALYLCASSLAYYPLSYEQYFGPGTRLTVT.

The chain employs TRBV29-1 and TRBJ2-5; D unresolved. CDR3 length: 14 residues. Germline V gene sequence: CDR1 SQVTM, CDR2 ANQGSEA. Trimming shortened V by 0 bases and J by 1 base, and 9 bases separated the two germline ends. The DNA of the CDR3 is TGCAGCGTTGAAGACTTGGGCCGCCAAGAGACCCAGTACTTC. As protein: CSVEDLGRQETQYF. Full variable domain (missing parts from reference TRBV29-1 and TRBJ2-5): SAVISQKPSRDICQRGTSLTIQCQVDSQVTMMFWYRQQPGQSLTLIATANQGSEATYESGFVIDKFPISRPNLTFSTLTVSNMSPEDSSIYLCSVEDLGRQETQYFGPGTRLLVL.

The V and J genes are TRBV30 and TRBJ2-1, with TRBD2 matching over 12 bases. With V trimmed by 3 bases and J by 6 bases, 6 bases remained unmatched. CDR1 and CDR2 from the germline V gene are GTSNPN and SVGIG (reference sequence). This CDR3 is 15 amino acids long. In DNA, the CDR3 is TGTGCCTGGAGACGAGGACTAGCGGGGTTCAATGAGCAGTTCTTC. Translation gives CAWRRGLAGFNEQFF.

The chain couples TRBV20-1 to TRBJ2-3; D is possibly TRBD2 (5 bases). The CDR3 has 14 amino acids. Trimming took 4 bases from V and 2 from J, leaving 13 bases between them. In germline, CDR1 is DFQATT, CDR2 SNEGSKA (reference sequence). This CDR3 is CSAKDSRYTDTQYF. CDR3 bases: TGCAGTGCTAAGGACTCTCGGTACACAGATACGCAGTATTTT.

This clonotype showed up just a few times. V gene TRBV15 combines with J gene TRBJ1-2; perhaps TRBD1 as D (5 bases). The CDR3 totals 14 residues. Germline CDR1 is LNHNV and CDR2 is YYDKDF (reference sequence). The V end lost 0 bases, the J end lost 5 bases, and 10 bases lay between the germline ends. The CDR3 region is CATSRDPTVYGYTF. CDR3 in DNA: TGTGCCACCAGCAGAGATCCGACAGTTTATGGCTACACCTTC. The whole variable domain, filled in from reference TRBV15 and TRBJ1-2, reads DAMVIQNPRYQVTQFGKPVTLSCSQTLNHNVMYWYQQKSSQAPKLLFHYYDKDFNNEADTPDNFQSRRPNTSFCFLDIRSPGLGDTAMYLCATSRDPTVYGYTFGSGTRLTVV.